The subject of this entry is one T cell receptor beta chain. The CDR3 does not close with the conserved phenylalanine or tryptophan, likely indicating a read error. The limits of the CDR3 on the DNA are not certain, so only TCRdb's listed CDR3 is given. Patients selected for sequencing had displayed CD8+CD57+ cell expansion by flow cytometry. The CDR3 comprises 13 residues, both ends counted. Germline V gene lookup returns CDR1 SGDLS and CDR2 YYNGEE. CDR3 and TCR beta VDJ profiling relied on a genomic DNA template. TCRdb redid the calling of the reads with MiXCR, one entry per CDR3 protein. Of 270,000 or so distinct CDR3 sequences listed, about 80% are singletons. The sample comes from a study of CD8+CD57+ T cells in acquired aplastic anemia.

The genes are TRBV9 and TRBJ2-3; the listed D gene, TRBD1, was not tested against the DNA. Specimen: sorted CD4+, CD8+, or CD8+CD57+ T cells (not recorded which) from PBMCs. The TCR sequence derives from a human donor with aplastic anemia. CDR3 protein: CASGVGGDTQYFG.